This TCR beta chain was identified in a study of OX40 agonist ivuxolimab in advanced cancers. As for the study in general: Therapy given before enrollment (anti-PD-1, anti-PD-L1 or anti-CTLA-4) was allowed, and 35% to 45% had some.

Systemic immunosuppression or autoimmune disease history was grounds to exclude patients. Germline V gene lookup returns CDR1 SGHTA and CDR2 FQGNSA. This CDR3 region has 12 residues. The V end was cut by 3 bases, the J end by 9 bases, with 12 bases between. Study results and caveats: By week 6 at 0.1 to 3.0 mg/kg, blood CD4+ and CD8+ T cells had expanded clonally.

Repertoires were generated with immunoSEQ multiplex PCR, while TCRdb's copy carries only in-frame clones and drops some. The top ten clones hold roughly 15% of a sample with nearly 45,000 clones, roughly 80% of them seen once. This clone was seen once. Its antigen is unknown. This sample comprised CD4+ or CD8+ T cells sorted from blood, obtained in a trial of the OX40 agonist ivuxolimab. The TCR was taken from an adult with an advanced solid tumor such as melanoma, head and neck, liver or kidney cancer. The chain joins TRBV7-2 to TRBJ2-7; a weak D match, TRBD2 (7 bases). The CDR3 nucleotides read TGTGCCAGCAGCTTTTGGGGGGGCTGGCAGTACTTC. It translates to CASSFWGGWQYF.